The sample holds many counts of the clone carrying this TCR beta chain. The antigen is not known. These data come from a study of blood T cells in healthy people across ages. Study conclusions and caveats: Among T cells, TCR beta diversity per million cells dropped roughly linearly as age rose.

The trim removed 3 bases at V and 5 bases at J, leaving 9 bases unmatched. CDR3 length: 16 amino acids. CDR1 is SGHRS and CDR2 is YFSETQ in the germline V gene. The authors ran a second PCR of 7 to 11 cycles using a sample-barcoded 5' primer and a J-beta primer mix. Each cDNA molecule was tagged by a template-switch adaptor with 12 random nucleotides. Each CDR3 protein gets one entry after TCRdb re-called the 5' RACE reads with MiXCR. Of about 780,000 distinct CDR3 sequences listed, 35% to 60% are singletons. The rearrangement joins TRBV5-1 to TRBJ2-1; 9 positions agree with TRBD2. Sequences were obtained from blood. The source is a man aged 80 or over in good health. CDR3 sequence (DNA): TGCGCCAGCAGCTCCTCCCTCGCGGGAGGGAACAATGAGCAGTTCTTC. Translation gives CASSSSLAGGNNEQFF.